Listed below are T cell receptor beta chains from one sample, sequenced in a study of naive and memory T cell subsets. In TCRdb, the UMI-ligation and nested PCR reads were re-called with MiXCR into one record per CDR3 protein. The data contain around 30,000 distinct CDR3 sequences, about 10% of them singletons. What was sequenced was effector memory CD4+ T cells from blood. Receptors were obtained from a human donor in good health. CDR3s include the opening cysteine and the closing phenylalanine or tryptophan. D genes are given only for firm matches. Only part of the rows carry a size: once, few, many, or a class if the clone is expanded.

d_gene | j_gene | v_gene | abundance | CDR3nt | CDR3aa
TRBD1 | TRBJ2-7 | TRBV18 | few | TGTGCCAGCTCACCAAGGGGACAGGGGGCGAGAGACGAGCAGTACTTC | CASSPRGQGARDEQYF
. | TRBJ1-6 | TRBV14 | . | TGTGCCAGCAGCCAAGACTGGAATTCACCCCTCCACTTT | CASSQDWNSPLHF
TRBD1 | TRBJ1-1 | TRBV11-3 | many | TGTGCCAGCAGCTTTGTTGGGACAGGGACCGCTGAAGCTTTCTTT | CASSFVGTGTAEAFF
. | TRBJ1-3 | TRBV10-1 | . | TGCGCCAGCAGAAGTACACAGGGAGAGTCTGGAAACACCATATATTTT | CASRSTQGESGNTIYF
. | TRBJ2-5 | TRBV12-3/TRBV12-4 | . | TGTGCCAGCAGTTTAGTGACAGGAACCCAAGAGACCCAGTACTTC | CASSLVTGTQETQYF
. | TRBJ2-1 | TRBV6-2/TRBV6-3 | . | TGTGCCAGCAGTCGCCCGTATTGGGATGAGCAGTTCTTC | CASSRPYWDEQFF
TRBD1 | TRBJ2-6 | TRBV6-6 | few | TGTGCCAGCAGTTCCTTCTCCGGGACAGGGGGCCCTGGGGCCAACGTCCTGACTTTC | CASSSFSGTGGPGANVLTF
TRBD1 | TRBJ2-2 | TRBV7-9 | few | TGTGCCAGCGGGGACAGAAACACCGGGGAGCTGTTTTTT | CASGDRNTGELFF
. | TRBJ1-4 | TRBV7-2 | . | TGTGCCAGCAGTGGGGGGGCTAATGAAAAACTGTTTTTT | CASSGGANEKLFF
. | TRBJ2-5 | TRBV28 | . | TGTGCCGGCAGTTTCCGCCACGGACGGACAGCACAAGAGACCCAGTACTTC | CAGSFRHGRTAQETQYF
TRBD1 | TRBJ2-7 | TRBV12-3/TRBV12-4 | few | TGTGCCAGCAGTCACTGGGACAGCGCCTACGAGCAGTACTTC | CASSHWDSAYEQYF
. | TRBJ2-5 | TRBV7-2 | few | TGTGCCAGCAGCTTTTACGTCGGGCAGGGGGGGGAGACCCAGTACTTC | CASSFYVGQGGETQYF
TRBD1 | TRBJ1-6 | TRBV4-2 | medium-sized | TGTGCCAGCAGCCAGGTCGGGGGGACAGGGGATTCACCCCTCCACTTT | CASSQVGGTGDSPLHF
TRBD2 | TRBJ2-3 | TRBV7-2 | . | TGTGCCAGCAGCCCTCTAGCGGGACTCGATACGCAGTATTTT | CASSPLAGLDTQYF
. | TRBJ2-1 | TRBV28 | . | TGTGCCAGCCGACTCCCGGGAATTTCCTACAATGAGCAGTTCTTC | CASRLPGISYNEQFF
. | TRBJ2-2 | TRBV18 | . | TGTGCCAGCTCACCGCAACCAGCCACCGGGGAGCTGTTTTTT | CASSPQPATGELFF
TRBD1 | TRBJ1-5 | TRBV19 | few | TGTGCCAGTAGTATGCGGTGGGCAGGGGGTCAGCCCCAGCATTTT | CASSMRWAGGQPQHF
. | TRBJ1-5 | TRBV29-1 | few | TGCAGCGTCGGAGAAGGGAATCAGCCCCAGCATTTT | CSVGEGNQPQHF
. | TRBJ2-2 | TRBV7-3 | few | TGTGCCAGCCAAGGGTCCGCGAACACCGGGGAGCTGTTTTTT | CASQGSANTGELFF
TRBD2 | TRBJ2-3 | TRBV7-2 | many | TGTGCCAGCAGCTCGGGACTAGTGGTAGATACGCAGTATTTT | CASSSGLVVDTQYF
TRBD1 | TRBJ2-5 | TRBV11-3 | few | TGTGCCACCCAAGGACAGGGCCAAGAGACCCAGTACTTC | CATQGQGQETQYF
. | TRBJ2-6 | TRBV11-2 | many | TGTGCCAGCAGCTCATACGCGGCCTCTGGGGCCAACGTCCTGACTTTC | CASSSYAASGANVLTF
. | TRBJ1-2 | TRBV20-1 | . | TGCAGTGCTAGTAGGGGCCAGGTAACCTATGGCTACACCTTC | CSASRGQVTYGYTF
TRBD1 | TRBJ1-2 | TRBV18 | . | TGTGCCAGCTCAGAGGGACAGGTTAACTATGGCTACACCTTC | CASSEGQVNYGYTF
. | TRBJ2-5 | TRBV28 | medium-sized | TGTGCCAGCAGACTGGGCGGACAAGAGACCCAGTACTTC | CASRLGGQETQYF
. | TRBJ2-5 | TRBV7-2 | . | TGTGCCAGCAGCTTAGCGGCCGCAGCGGAAGGGACCCAGTACTTC | CASSLAAAAEGTQYF
TRBD1 | TRBJ1-3 | TRBV19 | . | TGTGCCAGTAGTATAGACGGGGACAGCTCTGGAAACACCATATATTTT | CASSIDGDSSGNTIYF
. | TRBJ2-1 | TRBV7-2 | many | TGTGCCAGCAGCTTAGATGGCGCTCCTGGCAATGAGCAGTTCTTC | CASSLDGAPGNEQFF
. | TRBJ1-3 | TRBV12-3/TRBV12-4 | . | TGTGCCAGCAGTCCCTTCAGGGACGGAAACACCATATATTTT | CASSPFRDGNTIYF
. | TRBJ2-3 | TRBV5-4 | medium-sized | TGTGCCAGCAGCCCTGGCACAGATACGCAGTATTTT | CASSPGTDTQYF
TRBD1 | TRBJ1-3 | TRBV25-1 | . | TGTGCCAGCAGTGAATATAAGGGGGCCAGGGCCTCCTCTGGAAACACCATATATTTT | CASSEYKGARASSGNTIYF
TRBD1 | TRBJ1-6 | TRBV20-1 | few | TGCAGTGCCCCGCCGGGACAGGGTGGGTCCTATAATTCACCCCTCCACTTT | CSAPPGQGGSYNSPLHF
. | TRBJ1-1 | TRBV19 | many | TGTGCCAGTAGTCTTATTCCCCGACAGGCCCGGAACACTGAAGCTTTCTTT | CASSLIPRQARNTEAFF
. | TRBJ2-4 | TRBV14 | many | TGTGCCAGCCGGTGGACGGGAGAAAACATTCAGTACTTC | CASRWTGENIQYF
TRBD1 | TRBJ2-7 | TRBV4-2 | many | TGTGCCAGCAGCCTCCCGGGACAGGGGTTTTACGAGCAGTACTTC | CASSLPGQGFYEQYF
. | TRBJ2-7 | TRBV28 | many | TGTGCCAGCACTACTGAGAGTCCGAGCACCTACGAGCAGTACTTC | CASTTESPSTYEQYF
TRBD2 | TRBJ2-1 | TRBV18 | many | TGTGCCAGCTCACCCCAAACTAGCGGGGGGACCTTTCTCTTC | CASSPQTSGGTFLF
. | TRBJ2-5 | TRBV7-9 | few | TGTGCCAGCAGCTTACCCCCCCAAGAGACCCAGTACTTC | CASSLPPQETQYF
TRBD2 | TRBJ2-2 | TRBV11-2 | . | TGTGCCAGCAGCTCCGGGACTAGGGCCGGGGAGCTGTTTTTT | CASSSGTRAGELFF
TRBD2 | TRBJ2-1 | TRBV11-1 | many | TGTGCCAGCAGACTAGCGGGAGGTGTTAAAAATGAGCAGTTCTTC | CASRLAGGVKNEQFF
. | TRBJ1-6 | TRBV6-1 | few | TGTGCCAGCACCTATCGGGCGACCCTCCACTTT | CASTYRATLHF
TRBD1 | TRBJ2-3 | TRBV24-1 | many | TGTGCCACCGCGCGGACAGGGTACACAGATACGCAGTATTTT | CATARTGYTDTQYF
. | TRBJ2-1 | TRBV7-2 | few | TGTGCCAGCAGCCCCGCGACTAGGCGCAATGAGCAGTTCTTC | CASSPATRRNEQFF
. | TRBJ1-1 | TRBV7-2 | once | TGTGCCAGCAGCTTCCAGGATCCGCGGGGGGCGGATACTGAAGCTTTCTTT | CASSFQDPRGADTEAFF
. | TRBJ1-1 | TRBV12-3/TRBV12-4 | . | TGTGCCAGCTTCTACGGGGGGACTGGGACTGAAGCTTTCTTT | CASFYGGTGTEAFF
. | TRBJ2-6 | TRBV5-1 | many | TGCGCCAGCAGCTTCCAGGCTGTTGGCTCTGGGGCCAACGTCCTGACTTTC | CASSFQAVGSGANVLTF
. | TRBJ1-3 | TRBV9 | . | TGTGCCACCAGCGTAGAAGGTAGGATGGCTTCCGGAAACACCATATATTTT | CATSVEGRMASGNTIYF
TRBD1 | TRBJ1-4 | TRBV7-9 | . | TGTGCCAGCCGGGGACAGAGTAATGAAAAACTGTTTTTT | CASRGQSNEKLFF
. | TRBJ1-2 | TRBV7-9 | few | TGTGCCAGCAGCAAATTACAGCAGGGGAGGGATGGCTACACCTTC | CASSKLQQGRDGYTF
TRBD1 | TRBJ2-3 | TRBV20-1 | . | TGCAGTGCTAGAGGCCTAGGGGGCGGCGGAGGAGATACGCAGTATTTT | CSARGLGGGGGDTQYF
. | TRBJ2-7 | TRBV11-1 | many | TGTGCCAGCAGCTTAGATGGGTTCGAGCAGTACTTC | CASSLDGFEQYF
TRBD2 | TRBJ2-1 | TRBV5-4 | few | TGTGCCAGCAGCAGGGGACTAGCGGGGGGGCAGAATGAGCAGTTCTTC | CASSRGLAGGQNEQFF
. | TRBJ1-6 | TRBV6-5 | many | TGTGCCAGCAGTTACGCGGGGAGCTCACCCCTCCACTTT | CASSYAGSSPLHF
. | TRBJ1-5 | TRBV3-1 | few | TGTGCCAGCAGCCAAGATCTTGGCCGGAATCAGCCCCAGCATTTT | CASSQDLGRNQPQHF
. | TRBJ2-3 | TRBV2 | few | TGTGCCAGCAGTGCTACCACGCAGTATTTT | CASSATTQYF
TRBD1 | TRBJ2-2 | TRBV20-1 | . | TGCAGTGCGGGACAGTTCACCGGGGAGCTGTTTTTT | CSAGQFTGELFF
TRBD1 | TRBJ2-3 | TRBV28 | many | TGTGCCAGCAGCAGTCTTGGGACAGTAAGCACAGATACGCAGTATTTT | CASSSLGTVSTDTQYF